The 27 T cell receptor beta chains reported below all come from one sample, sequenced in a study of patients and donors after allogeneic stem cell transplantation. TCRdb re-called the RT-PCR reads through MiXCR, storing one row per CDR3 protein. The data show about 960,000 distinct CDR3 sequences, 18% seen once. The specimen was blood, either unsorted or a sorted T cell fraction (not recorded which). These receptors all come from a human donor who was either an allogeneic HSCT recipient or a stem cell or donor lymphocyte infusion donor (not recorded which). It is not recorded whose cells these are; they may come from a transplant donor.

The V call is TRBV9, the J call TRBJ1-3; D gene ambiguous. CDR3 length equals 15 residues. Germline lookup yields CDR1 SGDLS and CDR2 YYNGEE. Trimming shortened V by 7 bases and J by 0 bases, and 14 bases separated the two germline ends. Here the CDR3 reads CASAQGSFSGNTIYF. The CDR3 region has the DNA TGTGCCAGCGCCCAAGGATCGTTCTCTGGAAACACCATATATTTT.

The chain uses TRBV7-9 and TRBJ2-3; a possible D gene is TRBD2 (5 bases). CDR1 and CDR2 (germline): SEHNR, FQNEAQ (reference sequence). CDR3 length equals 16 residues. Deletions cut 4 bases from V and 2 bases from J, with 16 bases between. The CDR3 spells CASSSGWMDFTDTQYF. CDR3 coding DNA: TGTGCCAGCAGCTCTGGGTGGATGGACTTCACAGATACGCAGTATTTT. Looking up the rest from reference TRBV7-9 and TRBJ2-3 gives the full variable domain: DTGVSQNPRHKITKRGQNVTFRCDPISEHNRLYWYRQTLGQGPEFLTYFQNEAQLEKSRLLSDRFSAERPKGSFSTLEIQRTEQGDSAMYLCASSSGWMDFTDTQYFGPGTRLTVL.

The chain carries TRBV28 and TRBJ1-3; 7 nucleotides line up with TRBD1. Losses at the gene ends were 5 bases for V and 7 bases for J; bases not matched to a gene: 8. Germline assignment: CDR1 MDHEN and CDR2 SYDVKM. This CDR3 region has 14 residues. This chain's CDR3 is CASSNHRGKNTIYF. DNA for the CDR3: TGTGCCAGCAGTAACCACAGGGGTAAGAACACCATATATTTT.

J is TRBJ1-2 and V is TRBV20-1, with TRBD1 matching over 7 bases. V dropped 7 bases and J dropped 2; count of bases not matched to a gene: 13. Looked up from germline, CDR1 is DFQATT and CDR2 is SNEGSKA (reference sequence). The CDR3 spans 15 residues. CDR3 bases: TGCAGTGTTCCGACAGGGCTTAAGGCCAACTATGGCTACACCTTC. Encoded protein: CSVPTGLKANYGYTF.

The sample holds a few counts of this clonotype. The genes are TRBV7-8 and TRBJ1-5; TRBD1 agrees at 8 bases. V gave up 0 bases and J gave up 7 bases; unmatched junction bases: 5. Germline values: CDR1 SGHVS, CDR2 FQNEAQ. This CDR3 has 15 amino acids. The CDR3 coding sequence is TGTGCCAGCAGCTTAGCGCAGGGGGCCAGGCAGCCCCAGCATTTT. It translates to CASSLAQGARQPQHF. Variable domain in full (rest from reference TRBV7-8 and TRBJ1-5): GAGVSQSPRYKVAKRGQDVALRCDPISGHVSLFWYQQALGQGPEFLTYFQNEAQLDKSGLPSDRFFAERPEGSVSTLKIQRTQQEDSAVYLCASSLAQGARQPQHFGDGTRLSIL.

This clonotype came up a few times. This CDR3 reads CASSLEWSGETQYF. The CDR3 bases are TGCGCCAGCAGCTTGGAATGGTCCGGAGAGACCCAGTACTTC. The chain has TRBV5-1 and TRBJ2-5; D remains unclear. The CDR3 has 14 residues. CDR1 SGHRS and CDR2 YFSETQ come from the germline V gene. The ends were cut back, 0 bases at V and 4 bases at J, with 10 bases in the middle.

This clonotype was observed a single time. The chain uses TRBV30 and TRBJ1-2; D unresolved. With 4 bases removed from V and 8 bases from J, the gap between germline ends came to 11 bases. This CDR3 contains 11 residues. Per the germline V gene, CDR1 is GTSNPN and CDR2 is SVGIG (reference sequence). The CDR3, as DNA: TGTGCCTGGACCGGGGTTAGAGGCTACACCTTC. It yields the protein CAWTGVRGYTF.

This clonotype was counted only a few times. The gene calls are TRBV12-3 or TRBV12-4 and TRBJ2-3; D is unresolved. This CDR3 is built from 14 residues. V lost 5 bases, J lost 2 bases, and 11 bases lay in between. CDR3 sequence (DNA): TGTGCCAGCAGTAACCGAATAGTCACAGATACGCAGTATTTT. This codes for CASSNRIVTDTQYF.

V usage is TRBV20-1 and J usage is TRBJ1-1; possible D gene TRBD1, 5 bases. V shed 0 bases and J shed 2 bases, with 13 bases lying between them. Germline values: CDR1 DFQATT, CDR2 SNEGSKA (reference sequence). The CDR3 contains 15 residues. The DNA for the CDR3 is TGCAGTGCTAGAGAGGGGGGGTCTTTAAACACTGAAGCTTTCTTT. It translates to CSAREGGSLNTEAFF.

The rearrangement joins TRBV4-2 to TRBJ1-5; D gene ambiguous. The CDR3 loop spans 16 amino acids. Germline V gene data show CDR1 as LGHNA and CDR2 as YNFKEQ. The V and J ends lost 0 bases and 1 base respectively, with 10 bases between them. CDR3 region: CASSQDLSRSNQPQHF. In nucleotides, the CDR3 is TGTGCCAGCAGCCAAGATCTTTCACGGAGCAATCAGCCCCAGCATTTT.

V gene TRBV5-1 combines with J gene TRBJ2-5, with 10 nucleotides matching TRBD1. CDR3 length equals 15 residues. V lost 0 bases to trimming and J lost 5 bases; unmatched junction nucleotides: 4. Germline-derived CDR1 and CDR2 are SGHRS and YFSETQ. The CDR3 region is CASSLGQGAFETQYF. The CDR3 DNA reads TGCGCCAGCAGCTTGGGACAGGGGGCATTTGAGACCCAGTACTTC.

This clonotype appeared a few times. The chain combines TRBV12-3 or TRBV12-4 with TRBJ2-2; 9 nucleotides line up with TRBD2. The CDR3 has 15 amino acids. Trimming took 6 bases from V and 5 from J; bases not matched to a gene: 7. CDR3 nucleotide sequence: TGTGCCAGCAGAGTAACTAGCGGGCCAACCGGGGAGCTGTTTTTT. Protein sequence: CASRVTSGPTGELFF.

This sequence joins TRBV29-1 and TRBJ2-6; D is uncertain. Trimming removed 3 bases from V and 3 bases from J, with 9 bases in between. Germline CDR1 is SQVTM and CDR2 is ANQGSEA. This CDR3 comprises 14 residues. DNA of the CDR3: TGCAGCGTTGATCAGGCAGGTGGGGCCAACGTCCTGACTTTC. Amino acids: CSVDQAGGANVLTF.

The CDR3 sequence is CASSRTSGSSDTQYF. In DNA form, the CDR3 reads TGTGCCAGCAGCCGGACTAGCGGGAGTTCAGATACGCAGTATTTT. The chain has TRBV11-2 and TRBJ2-3; TRBD2 matches 13 bases. Germline V gene data show CDR1 as SGHAT and CDR2 as FQNNGV. The CDR3 is 15 amino acids. V was pared by 5 bases and J by 4 bases, with 3 bases of the junction left unmatched.

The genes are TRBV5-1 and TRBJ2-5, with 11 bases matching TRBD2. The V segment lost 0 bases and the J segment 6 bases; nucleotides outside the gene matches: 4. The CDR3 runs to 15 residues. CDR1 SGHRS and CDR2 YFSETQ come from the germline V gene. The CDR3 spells CASSLELAGVQTQYF. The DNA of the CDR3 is TGCGCCAGCAGCTTGGAACTAGCGGGAGTTCAGACCCAGTACTTC.

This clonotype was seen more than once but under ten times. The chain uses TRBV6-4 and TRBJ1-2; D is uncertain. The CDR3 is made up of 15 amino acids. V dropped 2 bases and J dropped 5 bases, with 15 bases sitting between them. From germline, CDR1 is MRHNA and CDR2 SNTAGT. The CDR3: CASSDPGRGSYGYTF. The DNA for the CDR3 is TGTGCCAGCAGTGACCCCGGAAGAGGGAGTTATGGCTACACCTTC.

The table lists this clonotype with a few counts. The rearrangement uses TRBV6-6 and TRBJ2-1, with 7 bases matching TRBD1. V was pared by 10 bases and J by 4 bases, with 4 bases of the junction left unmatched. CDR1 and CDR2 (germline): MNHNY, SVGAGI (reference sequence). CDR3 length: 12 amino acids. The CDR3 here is CATWGQYNEQFF. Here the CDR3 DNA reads TGTGCCACCTGGGGACAGTACAATGAGCAGTTCTTC.

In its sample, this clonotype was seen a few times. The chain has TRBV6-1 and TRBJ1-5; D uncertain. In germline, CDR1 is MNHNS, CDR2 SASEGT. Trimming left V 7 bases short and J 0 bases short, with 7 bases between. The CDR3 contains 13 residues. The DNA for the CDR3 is TGTGCCAGCACCGAACATAGCAATCAGCCCCAGCATTTT. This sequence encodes CASTEHSNQPQHF.

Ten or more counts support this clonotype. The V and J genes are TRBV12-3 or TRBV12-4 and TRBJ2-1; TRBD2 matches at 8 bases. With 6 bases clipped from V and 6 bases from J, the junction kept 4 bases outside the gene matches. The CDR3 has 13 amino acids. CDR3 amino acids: CASRVSGSNEQFF. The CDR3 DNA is TGTGCCAGCAGAGTGAGCGGGAGCAATGAGCAGTTCTTC.

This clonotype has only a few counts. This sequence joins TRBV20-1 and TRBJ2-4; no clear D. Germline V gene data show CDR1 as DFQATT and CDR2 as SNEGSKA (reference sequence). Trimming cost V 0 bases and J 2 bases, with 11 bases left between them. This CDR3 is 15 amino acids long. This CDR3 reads CSARERGVPKNIQYF. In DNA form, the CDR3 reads TGCAGTGCTAGAGAAAGAGGAGTCCCCAAAAACATTCAGTACTTC.

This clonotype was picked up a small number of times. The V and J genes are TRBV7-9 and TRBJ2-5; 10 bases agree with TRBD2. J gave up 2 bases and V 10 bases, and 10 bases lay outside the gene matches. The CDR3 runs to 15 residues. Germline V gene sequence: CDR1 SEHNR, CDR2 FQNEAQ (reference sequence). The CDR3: CAIALAGATQETQYF. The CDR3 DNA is TGTGCCATCGCCCTAGCGGGGGCAACGCAAGAGACCCAGTACTTC.

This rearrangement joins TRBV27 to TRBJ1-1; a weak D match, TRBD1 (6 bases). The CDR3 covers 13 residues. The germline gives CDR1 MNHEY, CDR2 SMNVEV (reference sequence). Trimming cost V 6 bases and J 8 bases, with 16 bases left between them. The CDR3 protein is CASRDLGTPEAFF. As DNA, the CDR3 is TGTGCCAGCAGGGACCTTGGGACACCCGAAGCTTTCTTT.

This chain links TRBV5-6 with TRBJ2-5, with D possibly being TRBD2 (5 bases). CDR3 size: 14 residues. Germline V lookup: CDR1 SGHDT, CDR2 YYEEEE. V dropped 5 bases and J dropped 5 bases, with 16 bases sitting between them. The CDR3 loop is CASRYDPREETQYF. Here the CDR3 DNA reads TGTGCCAGCAGATACGATCCGAGGGAGGAGACCCAGTACTTC.

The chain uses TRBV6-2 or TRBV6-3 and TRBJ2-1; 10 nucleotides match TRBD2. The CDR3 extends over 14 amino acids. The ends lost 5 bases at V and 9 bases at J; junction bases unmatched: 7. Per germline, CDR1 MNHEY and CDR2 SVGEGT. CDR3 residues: CASSQAGGRLEQFF. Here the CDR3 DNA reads TGTGCCAGCAGTCAAGCGGGGGGGCGTCTTGAGCAGTTCTTC.

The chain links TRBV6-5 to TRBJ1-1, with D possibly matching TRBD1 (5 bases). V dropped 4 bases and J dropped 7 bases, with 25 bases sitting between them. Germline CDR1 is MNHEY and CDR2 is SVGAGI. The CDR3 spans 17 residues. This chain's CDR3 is CASSSGALGRNSIEAFF. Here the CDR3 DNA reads TGTGCCAGCAGTTCAGGAGCCTTGGGACGGAATTCTATTGAAGCTTTCTTT.

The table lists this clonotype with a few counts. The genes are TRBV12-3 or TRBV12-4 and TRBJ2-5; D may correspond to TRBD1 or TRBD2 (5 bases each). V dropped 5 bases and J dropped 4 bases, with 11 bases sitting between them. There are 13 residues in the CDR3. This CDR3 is CASSSSGAETQYF. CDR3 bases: TGTGCCAGCAGTAGCTCCGGGGCAGAGACCCAGTACTTC.

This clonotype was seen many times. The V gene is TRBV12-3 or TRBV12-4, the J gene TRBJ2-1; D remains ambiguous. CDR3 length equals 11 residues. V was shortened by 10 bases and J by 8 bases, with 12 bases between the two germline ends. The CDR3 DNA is TGTGCCACCCTGGATTTCGATGAGCAGTTCTTC. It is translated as CATLDFDEQFF.